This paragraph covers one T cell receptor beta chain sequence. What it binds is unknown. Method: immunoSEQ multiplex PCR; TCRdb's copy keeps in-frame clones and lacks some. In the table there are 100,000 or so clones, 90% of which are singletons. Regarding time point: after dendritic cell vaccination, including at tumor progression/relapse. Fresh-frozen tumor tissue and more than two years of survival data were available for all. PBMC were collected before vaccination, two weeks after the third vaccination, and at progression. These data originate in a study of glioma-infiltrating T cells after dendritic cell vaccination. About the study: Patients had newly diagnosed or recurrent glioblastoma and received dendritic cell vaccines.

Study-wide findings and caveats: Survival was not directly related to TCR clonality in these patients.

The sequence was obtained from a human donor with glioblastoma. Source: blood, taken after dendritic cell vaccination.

The CDR3, as DNA: TGTGCCAGCAGCTCACCGGGACAGGGCGTATACGAGCAGTACTTC. This sequence encodes CASSSPGQGVYEQYF. V and J are TRBV7-6 and TRBJ2-7; 9 nucleotides agree with TRBD1. The CDR3 loop spans 15 amino acids. V shed 4 bases, J shed 4 bases, and the junction held 8 bases outside the gene matches. In germline, CDR1 is SGHVS, CDR2 FNYEAQ.